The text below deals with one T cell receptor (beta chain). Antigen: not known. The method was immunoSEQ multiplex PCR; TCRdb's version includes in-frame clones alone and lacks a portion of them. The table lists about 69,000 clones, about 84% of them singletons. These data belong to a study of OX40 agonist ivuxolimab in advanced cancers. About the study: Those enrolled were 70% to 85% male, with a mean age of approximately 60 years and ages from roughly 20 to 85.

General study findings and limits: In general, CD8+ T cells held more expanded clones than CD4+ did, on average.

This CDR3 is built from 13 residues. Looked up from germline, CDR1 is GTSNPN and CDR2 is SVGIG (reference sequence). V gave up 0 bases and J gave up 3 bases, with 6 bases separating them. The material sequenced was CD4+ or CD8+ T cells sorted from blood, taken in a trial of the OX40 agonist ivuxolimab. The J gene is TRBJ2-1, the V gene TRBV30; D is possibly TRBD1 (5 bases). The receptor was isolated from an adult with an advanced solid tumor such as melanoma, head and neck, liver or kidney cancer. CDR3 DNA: TGTGCCTGGAGTGTAGGGGTCTACAATGAGCAGTTCTTC. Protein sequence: CAWSVGVYNEQFF.